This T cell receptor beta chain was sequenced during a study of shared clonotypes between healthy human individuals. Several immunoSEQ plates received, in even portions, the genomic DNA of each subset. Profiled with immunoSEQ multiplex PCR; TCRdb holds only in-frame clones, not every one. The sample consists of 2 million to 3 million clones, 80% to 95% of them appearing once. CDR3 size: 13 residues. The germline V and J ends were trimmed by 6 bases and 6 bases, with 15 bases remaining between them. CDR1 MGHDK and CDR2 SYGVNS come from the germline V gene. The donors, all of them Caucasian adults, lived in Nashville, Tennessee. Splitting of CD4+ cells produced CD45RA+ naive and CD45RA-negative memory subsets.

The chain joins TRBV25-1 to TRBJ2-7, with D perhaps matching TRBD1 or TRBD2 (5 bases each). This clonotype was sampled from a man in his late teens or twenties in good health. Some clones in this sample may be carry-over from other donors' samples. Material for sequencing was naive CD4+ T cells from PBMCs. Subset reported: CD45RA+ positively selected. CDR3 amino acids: CASRGPLLREQYF. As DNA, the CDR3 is TGTGCCAGCAGGGGACCGCTTCTCCGCGAGCAGTACTTC.